Following are 13 T cell receptor beta chains from one sample sequenced in a study of blood T cell repertoires in COVID-19. Clones were read by immunoSEQ multiplex PCR, and TCRdb kept only the in-frame ones, dropping some. The sample consists of 150,000 to 200,000 clones, just under 85% of them appearing once. Sequencing was performed on peripheral blood. These receptor sequences come from a man between 40 and 49 years old who had recovered from COVID-19.

The DNA for the CDR3 is TGTGCCATTGGCTCTAGCGGGGCTCGCACAGATACGCAGTATTTT. Protein product: CAIGSSGARTDTQYF. The chain carries TRBV10-3 and TRBJ2-3; 9 bases match TRBD2. The length of the CDR3 is 15 residues. Germline CDR1 and CDR2: ENHRY and SYGVKD. The J segment lost 1 base and the V segment lost 9 bases, leaving 8 bases of the junction unmatched.

This clone was picked up one time. This chain connects TRBV6-6 to TRBJ1-4; D uncertain. CDR3 length equals 12 residues. The germline V gene has CDR1 MNHNY and CDR2 SVGAGI (reference sequence). Trimming took 5 bases from V and 6 from J, leaving 7 bases between them. CDR3 DNA: TGTGCCAGCAGTCCCCTCGATGAAAAACTGTTTTTT. This encodes CASSPLDEKLFF.

The table lists this clone with a count of one. The chain couples TRBV10-1 to TRBJ1-1, with 8 positions matching TRBD1. V shed 2 bases and J 4 bases; nucleotides not matched to a gene: 18. CDR1 WNHNN and CDR2 SYGVQD come from the germline V gene (reference sequence). The length of the CDR3 is 19 residues. The CDR3 region has the DNA TGCGCCAGCAGTGAGCCCTTATGGGACAGGCTACGGGGGAGCACTGAAGCTTTCTTT. It encodes CASSEPLWDRLRGSTEAFF.

The chain carries TRBV5-1 and TRBJ2-1, with 7 bases matching TRBD1. In germline, CDR1 is SGHRS, CDR2 YFSETQ. With 4 bases clipped from V and 8 bases from J, the junction kept 9 bases outside the gene matches. The CDR3 consists of 14 residues. CDR3 coding DNA: TGCGCCAGCAGCGCACAGGGGCTATGGGATGAGCAGTTCTTC. Translating gives CASSAQGLWDEQFF.

The rearrangement links TRBV19 to TRBJ1-5, with unresolved D. This CDR3 contains 13 residues. Trimming shortened V by 5 bases and J by 5 bases, and 10 bases separated the two germline ends. The germline V gene has CDR1 LNHDA and CDR2 SQIVND (reference sequence). Here the CDR3 DNA reads TGTGCCAGTAGTGAGGGCAGGCATCAGCCCCAGCATTTT. Amino acids: CASSEGRHQPQHF. Supplemented by reference TRBV19 and TRBJ1-5, the full variable domain reads DGGITQSPKYLFRKEGQNVTLSCEQNLNHDAMYWYRQDPGQGLRLIYYSQIVNDFQKGDIAEGYSVSREKKESFPLTVTSAQKNPTAFYLCASSEGRHQPQHFGDGTRLSIL.

This clone has just a few counts. The CDR3 DNA sequence: TGTGCCAGCAGCTCCGGGACAAAGGCACCCCTCCACTTT. It codes for CASSSGTKAPLHF. V and J are TRBV7-9 and TRBJ1-6; TRBD1 is a possible D gene (6 bases). CDR3 length: 13 amino acids. Germline V lookup: CDR1 SEHNR, CDR2 FQNEAQ (reference sequence). V was cut by 4 bases and J by 11 bases, with 12 bases left in between.

This clone was picked up a small number of times. This sequence joins TRBV2 and TRBJ2-3; unclear D gene. The V end lost 3 bases, the J end lost 0 bases, and 10 bases lay between the germline ends. The CDR3 runs 15 residues. The germline V gene has CDR1 SNHLY and CDR2 FYNNEI. CDR3 in DNA: TGTGCCAGCAGTGATGCGAATGTTAGCACAGATACGCAGTATTTT. Translating gives CASSDANVSTDTQYF.

The rearrangement links TRBV5-8 to TRBJ2-6, with TRBD1 as a possible D gene (6 bases). In germline, CDR1 is SGHTS, CDR2 YDEGEE. V lost 5 bases and J 4 bases, leaving 10 bases between the germline ends. The length of the CDR3 is 14 residues. The CDR3 here is CASRQGPGANVLTF. For the CDR3, the DNA is TGTGCCAGCAGGCAGGGGCCAGGGGCCAACGTCCTGACTTTC.

The chain employs TRBV7-9 and TRBJ1-2, with D perhaps matching TRBD1 (5 bases). The V gene lost 5 bases and the J gene lost 6 bases, with 16 bases spanning the gap. Germline V gene lookup returns CDR1 SEHNR and CDR2 FQNEAQ (reference sequence). This CDR3 comprises 14 residues. The CDR3: CASSRKGREDGYTF. DNA for the CDR3: TGTGCCAGCAGCCGCAAGGGGCGCGAGGATGGCTACACCTTC.

This clone occurred a few times. The rearrangement links TRBV29-1 to TRBJ1-4, with 7 bases aligning to TRBD1. The CDR3 has 13 amino acids. With V trimmed by 4 bases and J by 5 bases, 4 bases remained unmatched. Germline lookup yields CDR1 SQVTM and CDR2 ANQGSEA. The CDR3 DNA follows: TGCAGCGTTGCTCAGGGGGTAAATGAAAAACTGTTTTTT. This gives the protein CSVAQGVNEKLFF.

This rearrangement joins TRBV7-3 to TRBJ2-1, with D tentatively TRBD2 (6 bases). This CDR3 comprises 15 residues. Germline V gene lookup returns CDR1 SGHTA and CDR2 FQGTGA. Trimming removed 2 bases at V and 9 bases at J, with 17 bases between. As DNA, the CDR3 is TGTGCCAGCAGCTTAGGGGACTCCCCGAGGACTGAGCAGTTCTTC. Protein: CASSLGDSPRTEQFF.

CDR3 region: CASTLGGAGSHHEQYF. The CDR3 DNA sequence: TGTGCCAGCACCCTTGGGGGGGCGGGATCCCACCACGAGCAGTACTTC. This chain links TRBV28 with TRBJ2-7; D is perhaps TRBD2 (7 bases). The CDR3 sequence is 16 residues long. V lost 7 bases and J 5 bases, leaving 24 bases between the germline ends. Germline CDR1 and CDR2: MDHEN and SYDVKM.

The chain has TRBV4-1 and TRBJ1-3, with D maybe TRBD1 (5 bases). This CDR3 spans 16 amino acids. The ends were cut back, 0 bases at V and 2 bases at J, with 11 bases in the middle. Germline CDR1 MGHRA, CDR2 YSYEKL. The CDR3 DNA reads as TGCGCCAGCAGCCAAGAATGGGCGGGGGCTGGAAACACCATATATTTT. Translating gives CASSQEWAGAGNTIYF.